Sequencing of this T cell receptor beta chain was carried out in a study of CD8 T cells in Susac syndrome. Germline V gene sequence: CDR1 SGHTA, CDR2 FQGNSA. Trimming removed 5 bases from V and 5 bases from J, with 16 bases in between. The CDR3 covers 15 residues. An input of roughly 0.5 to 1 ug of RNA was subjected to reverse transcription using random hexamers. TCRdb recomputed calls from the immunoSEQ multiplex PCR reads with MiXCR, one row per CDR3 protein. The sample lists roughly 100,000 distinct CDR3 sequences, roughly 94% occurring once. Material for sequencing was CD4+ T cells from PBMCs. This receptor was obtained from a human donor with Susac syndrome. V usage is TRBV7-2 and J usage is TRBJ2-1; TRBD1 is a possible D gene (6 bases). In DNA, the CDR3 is TGTGCCAGCAGCCAGGAGGCAGGGGCCGACAATGAGCAGTTCTTC. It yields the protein CASSQEAGADNEQFF. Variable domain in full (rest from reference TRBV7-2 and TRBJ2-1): GAGVSQSPSNKVTEKGKDVELRCDPISGHTALYWYRQSLGQGLEFLIYFQGNSAPDKSGLPSDRFSAERTGGSVSTLTIQRTQQEDSAVYLCASSQEAGADNEQFFGPGTRLTVL.